This TCR beta chain was recovered during a study of T cell responses to AZD1222 COVID-19 vaccine. Study outcomes and limitations: Seropositive AZD1222 recipients at baseline numbered only 6 or 7.

The repertoire was sequenced with immunoSEQ multiplex PCR; TCRdb's copy has only in-frame clones and lacks some. The top ten clones hold about 3.9% of a sample with about 95,000 clones, approximately 91% of them seen once. Losses at the gene ends were 2 bases for V and 0 bases for J; bases not matched to a gene: 13. This CDR3 spans 20 amino acids. Germline V gene sequence: CDR1 LNHDA, CDR2 SQIVND (reference sequence). On this clone: Antigen specificity is unknown.

The chain couples TRBV19 to TRBJ2-6, with 7 bases that match TRBD1. Sample: peripheral blood, taken on day 0 of AZD1222 vaccination. The TCR originated in an adult in good health. This CDR3 reads CASSINHPGQLISGANVLTF. The CDR3 nucleotides read TGTGCCAGTAGTATAAACCATCCGGGACAGCTTATCTCTGGGGCCAACGTCCTGACTTTC.